This T cell receptor beta chain emerged from a study of spatial heterogeneity in lung cancer. Study results and caveats: The study found that expanded intratumoral alpha and beta TCR counts tracked tumor mutation counts.

Time point reported: sample taken at primary tumor resection. On this clonotype itself: What it binds is not known.

TCRdb recomputed calls from the 5' RACE reads with MiXCR, one row per CDR3 protein. The repertoire holds 20,000 to 25,000 distinct CDR3 sequences, with roughly 9% as singletons. CDR3 size: 15 residues. The V gene's germline CDR1 is SGHAT and CDR2 FQDESV (reference sequence). With V trimmed by 2 bases and J by 1 base, 3 bases remained unmatched. Material: lung tumor tissue, obtained at surgery. This sequence was found in a male donor with early-stage non-small cell lung cancer. J is TRBJ2-7 and V is TRBV11-1, with TRBD1 matching 9 bases. The CDR3 sequence: CASSLQQGASYEQYF. In nucleotides, the CDR3 is TGTGCCAGCAGCTTACAACAGGGGGCTTCCTACGAGCAGTACTTC.